The T cell receptor (beta chain) under discussion was sequenced for a study of blood T cell repertoires in COVID-19. Sequencing used immunoSEQ multiplex PCR; TCRdb keeps in-frame clones, though not all of them. The sample holds some 200,000 clones, approximately 81% seen once. The length of the CDR3 is 11 residues. The V gene lost 6 bases and the J gene lost 4 bases, with 9 bases spanning the gap. CDR1 and CDR2 from the germline V gene are SQVTM and ANQGSEA. Seattle-derived patients entered the study during active infection and were followed longitudinally. Sequencing was done on a sample of peripheral blood. This receptor was taken from a woman in her 70s with COVID-19, enrolled during active disease. The chain recombines TRBV29-1 with TRBJ1-1; D not resolved. CDR3 nucleotide sequence: TGCAGCGTCCGCCACAGCACTGAAGCTTTCTTT. Its protein product is CSVRHSTEAFF.